This passage covers 14 T cell receptor beta chains from one sample sequenced in a study of Graves' ophthalmopathy and Graves' hyperthyroidism. RNA transcripts provided the template for amplifying TCR beta CDR3 regions. Investigators did first-round RT-PCR with HTBI primers, then second-round multiplex PCR. TCRdb itself ran the multiplex PCR reads through MiXCR, one entry per CDR3 protein. The repertoire holds roughly 700,000 distinct CDR3 sequences, with around 40% as singletons. The sequenced material came from peripheral blood. These receptors were collected from an adult man with Graves' ophthalmopathy.

The V call is TRBV7-9, the J call TRBJ2-2; 11 bases agree with TRBD1. Trimming at V came to 9 bases and at J to 5 bases, leaving 5 bases not matched to a gene. Germline loops: CDR1 SEHNR, CDR2 FQNEAQ (reference sequence). This CDR3 has 14 residues. For the CDR3, the DNA is TGTGCCAGTAGGGACAGGGGGGGGACCGGGGAGCTGTTTTTT. Amino acids: CASRDRGGTGELFF.

This clonotype was detected only a few times. CDR3 loop: CASSRYYNEQFF. The CDR3 nucleotides read TGTGCCAGCAGCCGATATTACAATGAGCAGTTCTTC. The chain links TRBV11-2 to TRBJ2-1; no reliable D call. Germline CDR1 is SGHAT and CDR2 is FQNNGV. The V gene lost 5 bases and the J gene lost 4 bases, with 6 bases spanning the gap. The CDR3 sequence is 12 residues long.

The rearrangement links TRBV7-9 to TRBJ1-2; D perhaps matches TRBD1 (5 bases). The V gene lost 0 bases and the J gene lost 4 bases, with 18 bases spanning the gap. The CDR3 is made up of 17 amino acids. CDR1 is SEHNR and CDR2 is FQNEAQ in the germline V gene (reference sequence). The DNA for the CDR3 is TGTGCCAGCAGCTTAGCGCCGGGACCGTCGGGCGCCTATGGCTACACCTTC. It codes for CASSLAPGPSGAYGYTF.

Points on this clonotype: This may be a read error, as it is one base from a much larger clone. In this CDR3 the conserved last residue, phenylalanine or tryptophan, is missing, so a read error is likely. The chain employs TRBV7-9 and TRBJ1-6, with a weak D call TRBD1 (5 bases). Germline-derived CDR1 and CDR2 are SEHNR and FQNEAQ (reference sequence). The CDR3 consists of 14 residues. V was pared by 5 bases and J by 7 bases, with 12 bases between. The CDR3 sequence: CASSRRDSNSPLHL. DNA for the CDR3: TGTGCCAGCAGCCGCCGGGACTCCAATTCACCCCTCCACCTT.

The chain links TRBV11-3 to TRBJ2-7; 13 nucleotides match TRBD2. There are 15 residues in the CDR3. J gave up 4 bases and V 5 bases, and 5 bases lay outside the gene matches. Germline values: CDR1 SGHNT, CDR2 YENEEA. The CDR3 DNA is TGTGCCAGCAGCCACAGGACTAGCGGGAGTTACGAGCAGTACTTC. Translating gives CASSHRTSGSYEQYF.

This clonotype was observed many times. This rearrangement joins TRBV29-1 to TRBJ2-7; D remains unclear. Germline assignment: CDR1 SQVTM and CDR2 ANQGSEA. Trimming removed 5 bases from V and 1 base from J, with 12 bases in between. This CDR3 has 13 amino acids. The CDR3 DNA reads TGCAGCGTTTTTGGTCGTGAGTCCTACGAGCAGTACTTC. Its translation is CSVFGRESYEQYF.

This chain links TRBV30 with TRBJ2-7, with D possibly being TRBD1 or TRBD2 (5 bases each). V was cut by 5 bases and J by 0 bases, with 8 bases left in between. The CDR3 contains 12 residues. Germline loops: CDR1 GTSNPN, CDR2 SVGIG (reference sequence). The chain's CDR3 is CAWWGNSYEQYF. DNA of the CDR3: TGTGCCTGGTGGGGGAACTCCTACGAGCAGTACTTC.

A single count supports this clonotype. The chain employs TRBV20-1 and TRBJ2-7; the D gene is possibly TRBD1 (7 bases). This CDR3 spans 15 amino acids. Trimming stripped 6 bases from V and 3 bases from J, with 21 bases between. The V gene's germline CDR1 is DFQATT and CDR2 SNEGSKA (reference sequence). Here the CDR3 reads CSARGGKGTVYEQYF. CDR3 DNA sequence: TGCAGTGCCCGCGGCGGGAAGGGGACAGTCTACGAGCAGTACTTC.

This clonotype appeared a few times. The chain uses TRBV7-3 and TRBJ2-5; D is possibly TRBD1 or TRBD2 (6 bases each). The CDR3 has 14 residues. Trimming took 2 bases from V and 5 from J, leaving 12 bases between them. Germline loops: CDR1 SGHTA, CDR2 FQGTGA. The CDR3 region is CASSLQGSGETQYF. The DNA of the CDR3 is TGTGCCAGCAGCTTACAGGGGAGCGGGGAGACCCAGTACTTC.

V usage is TRBV24-1 and J usage is TRBJ1-5, with TRBD1 identical over 7 bases. The V gene end was trimmed by 5 bases and the J gene end by 4 bases; junction bases not matched to a gene: 4. The CDR3 sequence is 14 residues long. Germline values: CDR1 KGHDR, CDR2 SFDVKD. The DNA of the CDR3 is TGTGCCACCAGTGGGGGACAGATTAATCAGCCCCAGCATTTT. It translates to CATSGGQINQPQHF.

This clonotype appeared many times. The V call is TRBV2, the J call TRBJ1-4; D is uncertain. The CDR3 has 14 residues. Germline-derived CDR1 and CDR2 are SNHLY and FYNNEI. V lost 1 base to trimming and J lost 3 bases, with 6 bases between them. The CDR3 loop is CASSEEGSNEKLFF. CDR3 sequence (DNA): TGTGCCAGCAGTGAAGAAGGCTCTAATGAAAAACTGTTTTTT.

This rearrangement joins TRBV25-1 to TRBJ1-4; no definite D call. The CDR3 consists of 15 residues. The V gene lost 6 bases and the J gene lost 1 base, with 12 bases spanning the gap. Germline V gene data show CDR1 as MGHDK and CDR2 as SYGVNS. The DNA for the CDR3 is TGTGCCAGCAGAGAACGGCGGGGAACTAATGAAAAACTGTTTTTT. This gives the protein CASRERRGTNEKLFF.

This clonotype was counted between two and nine times. The chain is built from TRBV25-1 and TRBJ2-7; 9 bases line up with TRBD2. Per germline, CDR1 MGHDK and CDR2 SYGVNS. The CDR3 has 12 amino acids. The trim removed 5 bases at V and 6 bases at J, leaving 2 bases unmatched. This CDR3 reads CASSLAGVEQYF. CDR3 nucleotide sequence: TGTGCCAGCAGTTTAGCGGGGGTCGAGCAGTACTTC.

V usage is TRBV7-9 and J usage is TRBJ2-2; no clear D. Trimming took off 7 bases at V and 8 bases at J, with 5 bases between the two ends. The V gene's germline CDR1 is SEHNR and CDR2 FQNEAQ (reference sequence). The CDR3 totals 10 residues. CDR3 nucleotide sequence: TGTGCCAGCATGACAGGGGAGCTGTTTTTT. This translates into CASMTGELFF.